What follows are 3 T cell receptor beta chains derived from one specimen sequenced in a study of shared clonotypes between healthy human individuals. Libraries were prepared by immunoSEQ multiplex PCR; TCRdb keeps only in-frame clonotypes and omits some of them. The repertoire includes fewer than 1 million clones, roughly 96% of them detected once, and less than 0.25% sits in the top ten. It was CD45RO-negative cells, positively selected for CCR7, that made up naive CD8 cells, with terminally differentiated effector memory CD45RA+ cells excluded. The sample comprised naive CD8+ T cells sorted from blood. These receptors were collected from a man aged 30 to 45 in good health.

Only one count was recorded for this clone. The V gene is TRBV21-1, the J gene TRBJ2-7; the table assigns TRBD2, which was not confirmed against the DNA. TRBV21-1 constitutes a pseudogene. The CDR3 is 18 amino acids. In nucleotides, the CDR3 is TGTGCCAGCAGCAGAAGTTCAGTCAGACTAGCGCAACCCTACGAGCAGTACTTC. Its protein is CASSRSSVRLAQPYEQYF.

The chain combines TRBV25-1 with TRBJ1-1; D call uncertain. From germline, CDR1 is MGHDK and CDR2 SYGVNS. CDR3 size: 12 residues. Between the trimmed V and J ends, which lost 8 bases and 2 bases, there was a span of 9 bases. The DNA for the CDR3 is TGTGCCAGCGGATGGGGAAACACTGAAGCTTTCTTT. It is translated as CASGWGNTEAFF.

J is TRBJ2-5 and V is TRBV7-9; the D gene is possibly TRBD2 (8 bases). V shed 5 bases and J shed 3 bases, with 22 bases lying between them. The length of the CDR3 is 17 residues. The V gene's germline CDR1 is SEHNR and CDR2 FQNEAQ (reference sequence). The CDR3 sequence is CASSRRGGGRREETQYF. The CDR3 DNA reads as TGTGCCAGCAGCCGTCGAGGGGGCGGGAGGAGAGAAGAGACCCAGTACTTC.